This T cell receptor (beta chain) emerged from a study of blood T cell repertoires in COVID-19 (dated by TCRdb to the early 2020s). A note on the overall study: Collaborator samples came from the United States, Italy and Spain and covered acute and convalescent phases of COVID-19. The dataset comprised deeply sampled blood TCRbeta repertoires from subjects exposed to, actively infected with, or recovered from COVID-19. A freely available public database, intended as a resource for researchers studying the immune response to SARS-CoV-2, is where the repertoires were released. HLA class I and class II types, where available, came from metadata supplied by the sample provider rather than from assay-based typing. The material from the prospective study consisted of cDNA or gDNA derived from T cells, B-cell-depleted T cells, or PBMCs. Samples were obtained from the ongoing ImmuneRACE study (first 160 participants) and from 1,254 subjects provided by 6 global collaborators. The sample metadata nearly always contained a de-identified subject ID, COVID-19 status, age in years and sex.

A few counts support this clone. Its antigen has not been determined. No much larger clone is present one base from it, and per-base qualities are unavailable. In the prospective study, participants were roughly 18 to 100 years old, resided in under 30 geographic areas of the United States, and were enrolled through a virtual design. In the prospective study, participants were assigned to cohorts based on the clinical history participants reported in a screening survey and a study questionnaire. Mobile phlebotomists in the prospective study collected whole blood, serum and a nasopharyngeal or oropharyngeal swab from every participant. Participants in the prospective study had the option to provide additional blood draws and questionnaires over a roughly 2-month period. Blood samples from the prospective study were shipped frozen or at room temperature prior to DNA extraction. Broad study findings and their caveats: How much clinical and demographic metadata was included differed by source and by participant, and the metadata was provided uncurated.

TCRbeta CDR3 regions were amplified from genomic DNA by means of the immunoSEQ Assay, a bias-controlled multiplex PCR. On the study's bioinformatics: Nucleated cell counts per sample were estimated from amplification of reference gene primers within the assay. Sequence reads were collapsed and filtered to measure the absolute abundance of every unique TCRbeta CDR3 rearrangement. Productive Simpson clonality was computed per sample as the square root of Simpson's diversity index over productive rearrangements. In TCRdb, the immuneACCESS table is reduced to in-frame sequences with V and J assigned. These tables do not hold every clone; where another copy was compared, an unresolved V gene accounts for under half, and the others remain unexplained. The V and J calls and the clone size are those of that table, but D and trimming were determined from the DNA. This sample is represented by approximately 220,000 clones; about four fifths of them were singletons. The ten most abundant clones make up approximately 1.4% of the sample.

V loses 8 bases of germline sequence and J loses 4 bases, and the interval between the two ends is 14 bases. Reading from cysteine to phenylalanine, the CDR3 counts 13 amino acids. The entry retains the CDR3 DNA only, 39 bases that are in frame from base 1. CDR1 MNHNS and CDR2 SASEGT are derived from the germline V gene. The V and J genes are TRBV6-1 and TRBJ2-5, with TRBD1 as a weak D call on 6 bases. The receptor comes from a woman aged 40 to 50 with acute COVID-19. Sequenced input: PBMCs or T cells enriched from blood (not recorded which). The encoded CDR3 is CASHGRGRETQYF. The nucleotides read TGTGCCAGCCACGGCAGGGGAAGAGAGACCCAGTACTTC.